A single T cell receptor (beta chain) is shown here with its context. Its antigen remains unidentified. These data are taken from a study of T cell responses to AZD1222 COVID-19 vaccine. The study, taken as a whole, reports: Possibly, clonal diversity was underestimated; donors were largely white British and included more females.

V dropped 0 bases and J dropped 10 bases, with 7 bases sitting between them. The germline V gene encodes CDR1 LGHNA and CDR2 YSLEER. The CDR3 totals 13 residues. Assay: immunoSEQ multiplex PCR; the TCRdb copy retains only in-frame clones and omits some. The data hold about 110,000 clones, with around 90% observed a single time. The TCR comes from an adult in good health. The chain has TRBV4-3 and TRBJ1-6; D is undetermined. Material: peripheral blood, obtained on day 0 of AZD1222 vaccination. DNA of the CDR3: TGCGCCAGCAGCCAAGATGGGATCTCACCCCTCCACTTT. Amino acid sequence: CASSQDGISPLHF.